The rows below give T cell receptor beta chains drawn from one sample of a study of blood T cell repertoires in COVID-19. Generated by immunoSEQ multiplex PCR, the TCRdb table keeps only in-frame clones and is missing some. Among under 350,000 clones listed, about 89% were seen once. Sequencing was done on a sample of peripheral blood. These receptors all come from a middle-aged man with acute or convalescent COVID-19. Each CDR3 is given with its conserved first and last residue. The D gene is left open where the match is weak. Clone size, where shown, is once, few, many, or a class for clones that have expanded.

>TRBV18|TRBD1|TRBJ1-1|NA
CASSLAQGGDTEAFF
TGTGCCAGCTCACTTGCACAGGGGGGAGACACTGAAGCTTTCTTT
>TRBV30|NA|TRBJ1-2|NA
CAWKLRGGEGYTF
TGTGCCTGGAAACTGCGGGGGGGCGAGGGCTACACCTTC
>TRBV10-2|TRBD1|TRBJ1-1|once
CASSDRVINKAEAFF
TGCGCCAGCTCCGACAGGGTAATAAATAAGGCTGAAGCTTTCTTT
>TRBV7-8|TRBD2|TRBJ2-3|NA
CASSFRTSGGSTDTQYF
TGTGCCAGCAGCTTTCGGACTAGCGGGGGGAGCACAGATACGCAGTATTTT
>TRBV7-2|NA|TRBJ2-1|NA
CASMESSYNEQFF
TGTGCCAGCATGGAGAGCTCCTACAATGAGCAGTTCTTC
>TRBV4-1|NA|TRBJ1-5|once
CASSSYAGRQSNQPQHF
TGCGCCAGCAGCAGTTATGCGGGACGGCAGAGCAATCAGCCCCAGCATTTT
>TRBV5-1|TRBD1|TRBJ2-3|NA
CASSRTGGTDTQYF
TGCGCCAGCAGCCGGACAGGGGGAACAGATACGCAGTATTTT
>TRBV11-2|NA|TRBJ1-1|NA
CASSLKRGMNTEAFF
TGTGCCAGCAGCTTAAAAAGGGGAATGAACACTGAAGCTTTCTTT
>TRBV5-4|NA|TRBJ2-1|NA
CASSLGGNGGAGEQFF
TGTGCCAGCAGCTTGGGAGGCAATGGAGGGGCAGGTGAGCAGTTCTTC
>TRBV15|NA|TRBJ2-3|NA
CATSDPTMRSTDTQYF
TGTGCCACCAGCGACCCCACTATGCGTTCCACAGATACGCAGTATTTT
>TRBV7-8|TRBD2|TRBJ2-7|few
CASSKRGAKDEQYF
TGTGCCAGCAGTAAGCGGGGGGCCAAGGACGAGCAGTACTTC
>TRBV27|TRBD1|TRBJ1-2|NA
CASSGTVSGWGYTF
TGTGCCAGCAGCGGGACAGTCAGTGGGTGGGGCTACACCTTC
>TRBV5-1|NA|TRBJ1-2|NA
CASSFQGGGYTF
TGCGCCAGCAGCTTTCAGGGAGGCGGCTACACCTTC
>TRBV5-8|TRBD1|TRBJ1-5|few
CASGQGLQQPQHF
TGTGCCAGCGGACAGGGGCTGCAGCAGCCCCAGCATTTT
>TRBV6-5|NA|TRBJ1-2|NA
CASRTAYGYTF
TGTGCCAGCAGGACAGCTTATGGCTACACCTTC
>TRBV4-2|TRBD1|TRBJ1-2|NA
CASSQDRTYGYTF
TGTGCCAGCAGCCAGGACAGGACCTATGGCTACACCTTC
>TRBV5-1|NA|TRBJ2-2|NA
CASRQGGTGELFF
TGCGCCAGCAGGCAGGGCGGCACCGGGGAGCTGTTTTTT
>TRBV10-3|TRBD1|TRBJ1-6|NA
CATRDRRDNSPLHF
TGTGCCACCAGGGACAGGAGGGATAATTCACCCCTCCACTTT
>TRBV24-1|TRBD1|TRBJ2-2|NA
CATSTSDRAGELFF
TGTGCCACGTCGACTTCCGACAGGGCCGGGGAGCTGTTTTTT
>TRBV7-9|NA|TRBJ2-7|NA
CASSPSRTLTYEQYF
TGTGCCAGCAGCCCGTCTCGGACACTTACCTACGAGCAGTACTTC
>TRBV11-2|TRBD1|TRBJ2-7|NA
CASSTRTGDSYEQYF
TGTGCCAGCAGCACTCGGACAGGGGACTCCTACGAGCAGTACTTC
>TRBV2|TRBD1|TRBJ1-2|few
CASSKPATGGNGYTF
TGTGCCAGCAGCAAACCTGCGACAGGGGGCAATGGCTACACCTTC
>TRBV19|TRBD2|TRBJ2-1|NA
CASSIGEGDEQFF
TGTGCCAGTAGTATAGGGGAGGGCGATGAGCAGTTCTTC
>TRBV2|TRBD1|TRBJ1-3|NA
CASSDASGGRPSGNTIYF
TGTGCCAGCAGTGACGCTTCAGGGGGACGGCCCTCTGGAAACACCATATATTTT
>TRBV11-2|NA|TRBJ2-7|NA
CASSLVRDSPYEQYF
TGTGCCAGCAGCTTAGTGCGGGACAGCCCCTACGAGCAGTACTTC
>TRBV12-3/TRBV12-4|NA|TRBJ1-1|NA
CASSPGLGAFF
TGTGCCAGCAGCCCGGGGTTAGGTGCTTTCTTT
>TRBV5-6|TRBD1|TRBJ2-7|NA
CASSLAPGQGTHEQYF
TGTGCCAGCAGCTTGGCCCCGGGACAGGGTACCCACGAGCAGTACTTC
>TRBV7-5|NA|TRBJ2-3|NA
CARIEIGTGDGDTQYF
TGTGCCAGAATCGAAATCGGGACTGGGGATGGAGATACGCAGTATTTT
>TRBV5-1|NA|TRBJ1-1|NA
CASSLSRQTPEAFF
TGCGCCAGCAGCTTATCTCGACAGACCCCTGAAGCTTTCTTT
>TRBV18|NA|TRBJ1-1|NA
CASSPVQGNTEAFF
TGTGCCAGCTCACCCGTGCAGGGTAACACTGAAGCTTTCTTT
>TRBV3-1/TRBV3-2|NA|TRBJ1-2|few
CASSLSVRGGYTF
TGTGCCAGCAGCCTATCGGTTAGGGGAGGCTACACCTTC
>TRBV7-2|NA|TRBJ1-2|NA
CASSLQYSGYGYTF
TGTGCCAGCAGCTTGCAGTATTCGGGCTATGGCTACACCTTC
>TRBV7-2|NA|TRBJ1-1|NA
CASSSQGRNTEAFF
TGTGCCAGCAGCTCACAGGGAAGGAACACTGAAGCTTTCTTT
>TRBV13|TRBD1|TRBJ2-5|once
CASSFDREETQYF
TGTGCCAGCAGCTTCGACAGGGAGGAGACCCAGTACTTC
>TRBV28|NA|TRBJ1-2|NA
CASRMPAAPYGYTF
TGTGCCAGCAGGATGCCGGCGGCACCCTATGGCTACACCTTC
>TRBV5-1|NA|TRBJ1-2|NA
CASSLAPGNNYGYTF
TGCGCCAGCAGCTTGGCCCCAGGAAATAACTATGGCTACACCTTC
>TRBV2|NA|TRBJ2-1|NA
CASSDTYNEQFF
TGTGCCAGCAGTGACACCTACAATGAGCAGTTCTTC
>TRBV29-1|NA|TRBJ2-1|few
CSVGVWGDEQFF
TGCAGCGTTGGGGTTTGGGGCGATGAGCAGTTCTTC
>TRBV2|TRBD1|TRBJ1-2|NA
CASLGGQNYGYTF
TGTGCCAGCCTTGGGGGACAGAATTATGGCTACACCTTC
>TRBV12-3/TRBV12-4|NA|TRBJ1-5|once
CASTRNSNQPQHF
TGTGCCAGCACGAGGAACAGCAATCAGCCCCAGCATTTT
>TRBV5-4|TRBD1|TRBJ1-2|NA
CASSPDRAYGYTF
TGTGCCAGCAGCCCGGACAGGGCCTATGGCTACACCTTC
>TRBV5-4|NA|TRBJ1-1|NA
CASSIGGAQGTEAFF
TGTGCCAGCAGCATCGGGGGGGCTCAGGGCACTGAAGCTTTCTTT
>TRBV29-1|NA|TRBJ2-3|NA
CSTLRDTQYF
TGCAGCACTCTCAGGGATACGCAGTATTTT
>TRBV11-2|NA|TRBJ1-1|NA
CASSVPGSVNTEAFF
TGTGCCAGCAGCGTTCCCGGGTCCGTTAACACTGAAGCTTTCTTT
>TRBV28|NA|TRBJ2-3|NA
CASSFNFPTDTQYF
TGTGCCAGCAGTTTTAACTTCCCCACAGATACGCAGTATTTT
>TRBV6-5|TRBD1|TRBJ1-4|NA
CASSSGTGSTEKLFF
TGTGCCAGCAGCTCCGGGACAGGGTCGACTGAAAAACTGTTTTTT
>TRBV19|NA|TRBJ2-1|NA
CASSTTSGFEQFF
TGTGCCAGTAGTACAACCTCAGGGTTTGAGCAGTTCTTC
>TRBV4-1|TRBD2|TRBJ2-3|NA
CASSPGERGGTDTQYF
TGCGCCAGCAGCCCCGGGGAGCGGGGCGGCACAGATACGCAGTATTTT
>TRBV15|TRBD1|TRBJ2-7|NA
CATSRLTGTPYEQYF
TGTGCCACCAGCAGACTGACAGGGACCCCCTACGAGCAGTACTTC